The clone carrying this TCR beta chain occurred many times. The antigen is unknown. A library of TCRbeta sequences, prepared with unique molecular identifiers, was generated. Via MiXCR, TCRdb re-called the PCR reads, giving one row per CDR3 protein. Of tens of thousands of distinct CDR3 sequences in the sample, 4.9% were seen once. The CDR3 loop spans 15 amino acids. Germline values: CDR1 SGHAT, CDR2 FQNNGV. V lost 2 bases, J lost 4 bases, and 12 bases lay in between. This sample was taken from a study of T-cell reconstitution after alpha-beta-depleted transplantation in children. Study observations and caveats: There were reportedly several hundred expanded graft clones from which alpha-beta T cells came about two months after transplant.

This rearrangement joins TRBV11-2 to TRBJ2-1; D is possibly TRBD1 (6 bases). This clonotype was obtained from a boy under two years old who had a stem cell transplant for acute myeloid leukemia, so the T cells may come from the graft donor. Here the sequenced sample was PBMCs, mostly from graft donor cells, taken 180 days after TCRalphabeta/CD19-depleted stem cell transplant. The CDR3 region is CASSLRQGYYNEQFF. CDR3 coding DNA: TGTGCCAGCAGCTTACGCCAGGGGTATTACAATGAGCAGTTCTTC.